The clone carrying this T cell receptor (beta chain) appeared a single time. Donors were grouped by their self-reported clinical history. This CDR3 contains 14 residues. With V trimmed by 4 bases and J by 8 bases, 6 bases remained unmatched. CDR1 and CDR2 (germline): SNHLY, FYNNEI. This sample is part of a study of blood T cell repertoires in COVID-19. Study at large: Spain, Italy and the United States supplied samples that represented acute and convalescent COVID-19.

Authors' methods: Reference gene primer amplification yielded estimated nucleated cell counts. Measured with immunoSEQ multiplex PCR; TCRdb has only the in-frame clones, and not every one. The V and J calls and the clone size are those of that table, but D and trimming were determined from the DNA. The profile shows some 250,000 clones, 70% to 90% of them singletons. The genes are TRBV2 and TRBJ2-2; 8 bases align to TRBD2. The sequence was obtained from a woman aged 45-65 years who had recovered from COVID-19. Sequencing used PBMCs or T cells enriched from blood (not recorded which). As DNA, the CDR3 is TGTGCCAGCAGTGCCCCGGGGGGGGTTGGGGAGCTGTTTTTT. Amino acids: CASSAPGGVGELFF.